The clone carrying this TCR beta chain showed up just a few times. The data derive from a study of blood T cell repertoires in COVID-19. Germline-derived CDR1 and CDR2 are LGHDT and YNNKEL (reference sequence). V lost 4 bases, J lost 5 bases, and 4 bases stayed unmatched. CDR3 size: 14 residues. In assigning cohorts, the study relied on participant-reported clinical history. TCRdb keeps only in-frame clones here, not all; method: immunoSEQ multiplex PCR. Of about 250,000 clones in the sample, approximately 85% were seen once. The chain has TRBV3-1 (or the pseudogene TRBV3-2) and TRBJ1-5; 8 bases agree with TRBD1. The sequence was collected from a woman between 25 and 40 years old who had recovered from COVID-19. The specimen was PBMCs or T cells enriched from blood (not recorded which). This chain's CDR3 is CASSRQGIYQPQHF. DNA of the CDR3: TGTGCCAGCAGCCGACAGGGGATTTATCAGCCCCAGCATTTT.